This entry concerns a single TCR beta chain. Sequenced by immunoSEQ multiplex PCR; TCRdb stores in-frame clones only, minus some. The table includes more than 12,000 clones, about 90% detected once. CDR3 length: 12 residues. The ends lost 6 bases at V and 6 bases at J; junction bases unmatched: 1. The germline CDR1 and CDR2 sequences are MNHNY and SVGAGI (reference sequence). This entry is derived from a study of OX40 agonist ivuxolimab in advanced cancers. This clonotype was obtained from an adult with an advanced solid tumor such as melanoma, head and neck, liver or kidney cancer. Material: CD4+ or CD8+ T cells sorted from blood, obtained in a trial of the OX40 agonist ivuxolimab. The chain joins TRBV6-6 to TRBJ2-7, with TRBD1 matching 11 bases. The CDR3 sequence: CASRGTGGEQYF. For the CDR3, the DNA is TGTGCCAGCAGAGGGACAGGGGGCGAGCAGTACTTC.